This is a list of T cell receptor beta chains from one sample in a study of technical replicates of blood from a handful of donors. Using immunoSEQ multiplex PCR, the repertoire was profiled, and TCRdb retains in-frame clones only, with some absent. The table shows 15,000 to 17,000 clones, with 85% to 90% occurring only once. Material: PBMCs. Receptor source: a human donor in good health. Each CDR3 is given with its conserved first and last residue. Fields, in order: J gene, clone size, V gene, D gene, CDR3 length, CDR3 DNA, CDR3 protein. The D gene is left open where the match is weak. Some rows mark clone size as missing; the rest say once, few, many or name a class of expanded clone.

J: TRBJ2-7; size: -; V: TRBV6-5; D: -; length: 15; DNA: TGTGCCAGCAGTTACTCGAGTATAGCCCGCAACGAGCAGTACTTC; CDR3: CASSYSSIARNEQYF
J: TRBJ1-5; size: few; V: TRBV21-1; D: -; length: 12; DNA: TGTGCCAGCAGCAAACTGGCATGGCCCCAGCATTTT; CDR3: CASSKLAWPQHF
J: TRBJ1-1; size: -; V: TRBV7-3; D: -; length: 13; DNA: TGTGCCAGCAGCTCCAAAACAGGGAATGAAGCTTTCTTT; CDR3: CASSSKTGNEAFF
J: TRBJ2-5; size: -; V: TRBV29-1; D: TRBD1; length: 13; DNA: TGCAGCGTGAGGGGGACAGCACAAGAGACCCAGTACTTC; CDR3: CSVRGTAQETQYF
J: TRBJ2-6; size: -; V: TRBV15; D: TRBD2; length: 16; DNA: TGTGCCACCAGCAGCCTAGCGGGAGCTGGGGCCAACGTCCTGACTTTC; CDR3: CATSSLAGAGANVLTF
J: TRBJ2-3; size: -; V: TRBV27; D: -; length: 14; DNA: TGTGCCAGCAAAGACGGGAGAGGTTCAGATACGCAGTATTTT; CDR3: CASKDGRGSDTQYF
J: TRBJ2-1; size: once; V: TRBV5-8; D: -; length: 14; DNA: TGTGCCAGCAGCTTGGGTGGGCAGGTCAATGAGCAGTTCTTC; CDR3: CASSLGGQVNEQFF
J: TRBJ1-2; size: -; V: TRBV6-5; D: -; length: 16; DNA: TGTGCCAGCAGTTACTCCCGGACGGGGGGGAGCTATGGCTACACCTTC; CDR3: CASSYSRTGGSYGYTF
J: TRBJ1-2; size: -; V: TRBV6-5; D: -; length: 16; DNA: TGTGCCAGCAGTTACTCGAGGAACCCAGCCCCTGGTGGCTACACCTTC; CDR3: CASSYSRNPAPGGYTF
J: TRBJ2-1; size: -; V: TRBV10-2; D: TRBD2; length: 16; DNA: TGCGCCAGCAGCGAAACCGGGACTAGCGGGAGCGGTGAGCAGTTCTTC; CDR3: CASSETGTSGSGEQFF
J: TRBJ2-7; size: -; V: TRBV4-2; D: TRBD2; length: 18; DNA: TGTGCCAGCAGCCTAGAGGGACTAGCGGGAACCCTAGCCTACGAGCAGTACTTC; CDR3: CASSLEGLAGTLAYEQYF
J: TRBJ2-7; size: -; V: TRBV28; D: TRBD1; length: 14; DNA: TGTGCCAGCAGTTTATGGGGACAGACCTACGAGCAGTACTTC; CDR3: CASSLWGQTYEQYF
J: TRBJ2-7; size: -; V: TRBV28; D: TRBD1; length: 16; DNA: TGTGCCAGCAGTGGGGGGGACAGGGGAAGCTCCTACGAGCAGTACTTC; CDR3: CASSGGDRGSSYEQYF
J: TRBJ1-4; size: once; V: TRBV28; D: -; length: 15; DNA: TGTGCCAGCACACCGAGGGGGAGTACTAATGAAAAACTGTTTTTT; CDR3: CASTPRGSTNEKLFF
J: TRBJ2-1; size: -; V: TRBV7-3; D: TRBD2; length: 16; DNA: TGTGCCAGCAGCTCTATAGCGGGGAGCTCCTACAATGAGCAGTTCTTC; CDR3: CASSSIAGSSYNEQFF
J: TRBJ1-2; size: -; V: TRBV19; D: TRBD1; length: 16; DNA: TGTGCCAGTAGTATCCCACGCCCAGGGGGAAACTATGGCTACACCTTC; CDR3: CASSIPRPGGNYGYTF
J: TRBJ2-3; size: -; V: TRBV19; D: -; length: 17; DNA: TGTGCCAGTAGTACCCTCTTAGGGAGCGGAGGGAGCGATACGCAGTATTTT; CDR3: CASSTLLGSGGSDTQYF
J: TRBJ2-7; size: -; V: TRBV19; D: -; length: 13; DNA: TGTGCCAGTAGTATAGATCTAGGCTACGAGCAGTACTTC; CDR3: CASSIDLGYEQYF
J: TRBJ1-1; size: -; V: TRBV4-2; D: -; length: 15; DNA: TGTGCCAGCAGCCAGGCGACAGTCCTGAACACTGAAGCTTTCTTT; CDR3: CASSQATVLNTEAFF
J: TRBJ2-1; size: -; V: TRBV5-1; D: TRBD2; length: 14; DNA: TGCGCCAGCAGCTTGGCTAGCGGGAGGGACGAGCAGTTCTTC; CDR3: CASSLASGRDEQFF
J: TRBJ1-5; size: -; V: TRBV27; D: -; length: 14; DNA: TGTGCCAGCAGCTTATCTCATAGGGAGCAGCCCCAGCATTTT; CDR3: CASSLSHREQPQHF
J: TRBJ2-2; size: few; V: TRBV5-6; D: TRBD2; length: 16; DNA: TGTGCCAGCAGCGCCGGGACTAGCCCCCAAGGGAGGGAGCTGTTTTTT; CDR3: CASSAGTSPQGRELFF
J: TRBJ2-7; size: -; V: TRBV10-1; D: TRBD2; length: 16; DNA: TGCGCCAGCAGTGGACCCCTAGCGGGAGGGACCTACGAGCAGTACTTC; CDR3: CASSGPLAGGTYEQYF
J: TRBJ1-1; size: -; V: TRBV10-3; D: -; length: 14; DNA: TGTGCCATCAGTGCCCTGGGAGGGAACACTGAAGCTTTCTTT; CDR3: CAISALGGNTEAFF
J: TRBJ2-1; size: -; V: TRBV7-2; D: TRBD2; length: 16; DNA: TGTGCCAGCAGCTTAGAGTTTAGCGGGACATACAATGAGCAGTTCTTC; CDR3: CASSLEFSGTYNEQFF
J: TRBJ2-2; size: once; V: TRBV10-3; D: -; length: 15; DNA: TGTGCCATCAGGGACCCCGGGACGAACACCGGGGAGCTGTTTTTT; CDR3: CAIRDPGTNTGELFF
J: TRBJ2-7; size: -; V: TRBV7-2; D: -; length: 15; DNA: TGTGCCAGCAGCTTGGGGCAGGTAGGGCCTTACGAGCAGTACTTC; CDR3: CASSLGQVGPYEQYF
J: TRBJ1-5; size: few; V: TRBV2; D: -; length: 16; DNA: TGTGCCAGCAGTGGGGCGGCAGGGGTGAGCAATCAGCCCCAGCATTTT; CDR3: CASSGAAGVSNQPQHF
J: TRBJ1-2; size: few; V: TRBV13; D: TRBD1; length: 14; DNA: TGTGCCAGCAGCGGACAGGTTTTGCTAGAGGGCTACACCTTC; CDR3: CASSGQVLLEGYTF
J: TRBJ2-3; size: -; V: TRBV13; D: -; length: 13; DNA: TGTGCCAGCAGCTTAGGCCTCACAGATACGCAGTATTTT; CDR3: CASSLGLTDTQYF
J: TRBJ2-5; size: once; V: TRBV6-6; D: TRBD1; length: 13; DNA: TGTGCCAGCAGGGGCAGGGGGCAAGAGACCCAGTACTTC; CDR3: CASRGRGQETQYF
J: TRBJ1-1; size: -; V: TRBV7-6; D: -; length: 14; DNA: TGTGCCAGCAGCAGAGACACCTTGAACACTGAAGCTTTCTTT; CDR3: CASSRDTLNTEAFF
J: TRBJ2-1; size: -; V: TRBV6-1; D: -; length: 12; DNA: TGTGCCAGCAGTGTTCCGTACAATGAGCAGTTCTTC; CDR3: CASSVPYNEQFF
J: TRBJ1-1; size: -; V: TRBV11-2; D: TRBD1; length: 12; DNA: TGTGCCAGCAGCTTAGAGACAGGGCGAGCTTTCTTT; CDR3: CASSLETGRAFF
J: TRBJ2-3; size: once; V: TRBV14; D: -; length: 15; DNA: TGTGCCAGCAGCCAAACAGCAGCTAGCACAGATACGCAGTATTTT; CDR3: CASSQTAASTDTQYF
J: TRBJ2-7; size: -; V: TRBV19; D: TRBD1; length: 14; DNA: TGTGCCAGTAGTACCACAGGGGGCCCTTACGAGCAGTACTTC; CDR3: CASSTTGGPYEQYF
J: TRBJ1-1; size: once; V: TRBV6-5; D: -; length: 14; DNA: TGTGCCAGCAGTTACGGAGGGCGAGGCACTGAAGCTTTCTTT; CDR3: CASSYGGRGTEAFF
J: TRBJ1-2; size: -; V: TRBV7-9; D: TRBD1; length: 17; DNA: TGTGCCAGCAGCGCAGTCCGGGACAGGGGCAATAACTATGGCTACACCTTC; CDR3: CASSAVRDRGNNYGYTF
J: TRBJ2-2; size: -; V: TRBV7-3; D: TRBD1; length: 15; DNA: TGTGCCAGCAGCTCAGGACAGGGGGCCACCGGGGAGCTGTTTTTT; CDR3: CASSSGQGATGELFF
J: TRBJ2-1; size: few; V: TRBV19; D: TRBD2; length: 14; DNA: TGTGCCAGTAGAGCGGGAGGTGCTAGCAATGAGCAGTTCTTC; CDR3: CASRAGGASNEQFF
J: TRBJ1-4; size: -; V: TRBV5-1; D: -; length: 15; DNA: TGCGCCAGCAGCCCGACGGGGGGAACTAATGAAAAACTGTTTTTT; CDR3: CASSPTGGTNEKLFF
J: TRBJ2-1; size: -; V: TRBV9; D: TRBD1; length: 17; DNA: TGTGCCAGCAGCGTAACTCCCGGGACAGGGGCTATCAATGAGCAGTTCTTC; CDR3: CASSVTPGTGAINEQFF
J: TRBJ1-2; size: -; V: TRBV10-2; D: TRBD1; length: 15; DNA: TGCGCCAGCAGTTCACCGGGACAGCGGCCGTATGGCTACACCTTC; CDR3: CASSSPGQRPYGYTF
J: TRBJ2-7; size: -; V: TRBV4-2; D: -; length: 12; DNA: TGTGCCAGCAGCCAAGATCGGAGGGAGCAGTACTTC; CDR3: CASSQDRREQYF
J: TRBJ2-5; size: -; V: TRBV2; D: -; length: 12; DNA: TGTGCCAGCGGAACAGACCAAGGGACCCAGTACTTC; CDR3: CASGTDQGTQYF
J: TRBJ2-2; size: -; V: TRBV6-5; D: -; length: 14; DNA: TGTGCCACCTTGGGACAACCGAACACCGGGGAGCTGTTTTTT; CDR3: CATLGQPNTGELFF
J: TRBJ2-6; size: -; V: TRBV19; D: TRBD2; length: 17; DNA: TGTGCCAGTAGTATTTTTGGGGGGGACTCTGGGGCCAACGTCCTGACTTTC; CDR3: CASSIFGGDSGANVLTF
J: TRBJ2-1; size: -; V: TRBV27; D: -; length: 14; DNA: TGTGCCAGCAGTTTGAACGGACTGAACAATGAGCAGTTCTTC; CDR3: CASSLNGLNNEQFF
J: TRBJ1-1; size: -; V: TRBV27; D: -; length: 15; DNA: TGTGCCAGCAACGAACTGGCAACAGGGAACACTGAAGCTTTCTTT; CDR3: CASNELATGNTEAFF
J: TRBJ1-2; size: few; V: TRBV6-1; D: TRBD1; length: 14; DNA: TGTGCCAGCAGTGTGACAGGGAGCGGCTATGGCTACACCTTC; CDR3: CASSVTGSGYGYTF
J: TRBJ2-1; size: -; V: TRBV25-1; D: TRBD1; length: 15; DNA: TGTGCCAGTTCCCGCTACAGGGGGCGCGATCATGAGCAGTTCTTC; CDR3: CASSRYRGRDHEQFF